The 10 T cell receptor beta chains listed next were all sequenced from one sample in a study of T-cell memory formation after mild COVID-19. TCRdb reanalysed the 5' RACE reads using MiXCR and keeps one entry per CDR3 protein. The profile shows about 210,000 distinct CDR3 sequences, around 26% of them singletons. Material: PBMCs or a T cell subset sorted from them (not recorded which). The receptors stem from an adult woman who had mild COVID-19 (a few samples of this study predate the infection). Cell type and time point are not known.

This clonotype was picked up a small number of times. The J gene is TRBJ2-1, the V gene TRBV20-1; 15 nucleotides line up with TRBD2. Germline V gene data show CDR1 as DFQATT and CDR2 as SNEGSKA (reference sequence). J lost 12 bases, V lost 3 bases, and 9 bases had no gene match. The CDR3 covers 15 residues. CDR3 DNA: TGCAGTGCTAGGCCCTCGGGACTAGCGGGAGGTTCGCAGTTCTTC. Amino acids: CSARPSGLAGGSQFF.

The V gene is TRBV18, the J gene TRBJ2-1; 11 bases map to TRBD1. Trimming cost V 3 bases and J 6 bases; bases outside gene matches: 4. The germline V gene encodes CDR1 KGHSH and CDR2 LQKENI. CDR3 length equals 15 residues. CDR3 coding DNA: TGTGCCAGCTCACCGTTGGGACAGGGGGTCAATGAGCAGTTCTTC. Encoded protein: CASSPLGQGVNEQFF.

This clonotype was seen only once. Sequence at one end of the junction differs from germline and may be a read error. This chain joins TRBV2 and TRBJ2-3; TRBD2 agrees at 8 bases. The CDR3 loop spans 16 amino acids. Germline CDR1 is SNHLY and CDR2 is FYNNEI. CDR3 sequence: CAGSDASGRGPDTQYF. CDR3 bases: TGTGCCGGCAGTGATGCTAGCGGGCGCGGTCCAGATACGCAGTATTTT.

This clonotype came up a few times. This sequence joins TRBV3-1 and TRBJ1-1; TRBD1 is a possible D gene (5 bases). Germline V gene sequence: CDR1 LGHDT, CDR2 YNNKEL (reference sequence). V was shortened by 0 bases and J by 0 bases, with 11 bases between the two germline ends. The CDR3 contains 16 residues. Here the CDR3 DNA reads TGTGCCAGCAGCCAAGATAAAGGACATTTGAACACTGAAGCTTTCTTT. Translation: CASSQDKGHLNTEAFF.

This clonotype was recorded once. Germline and junction disagree at one end, which may indicate a read error. V usage is TRBV5-1 and J usage is TRBJ1-1, with TRBD1 matching over 8 bases. The CDR3 has 15 amino acids. Looked up from germline, CDR1 is SGHRS and CDR2 is YFSETQ. The DNA of the CDR3 is TGCGCCAGCAGCGCTGGACAGGGTGTGAACATTGAAGCTTTCTTT. Its translation is CASSAGQGVNIEAFF.

J is TRBJ1-2 and V is TRBV28; 9 bases line up with TRBD1. The length of the CDR3 is 13 residues. Germline lookup yields CDR1 MDHEN and CDR2 SYDVKM. The trim removed 2 bases at V and 10 bases at J, leaving 5 bases unmatched. The CDR3 region is CASSLHRGLPYTF. In nucleotides, the CDR3 is TGTGCCAGCAGTTTACACAGGGGGCTCCCCTACACCTTC.

The genes are TRBV20-1 and TRBJ2-3; tentatively, D is TRBD1 or TRBD2 (5 bases each). The V end was cut by 0 bases, the J end by 2 bases, with 9 bases between. Per the germline V gene, CDR1 is DFQATT and CDR2 is SNEGSKA (reference sequence). The CDR3 extends over 14 amino acids. The CDR3 nucleotides read TGCAGTGCTAGAGAGGGGGTCTACACAGATACGCAGTATTTT. It codes for CSAREGVYTDTQYF.

This clonotype appeared a few times. V is TRBV5-1 and J is TRBJ2-3; D call uncertain. Germline assignment: CDR1 SGHRS and CDR2 YFSETQ. V lost 0 bases, J lost 2 bases, and 7 bases lay in between. The CDR3 has 14 residues. The CDR3 region is CASSLAAATDTQYF. In DNA form, the CDR3 reads TGCGCCAGCAGCTTGGCTGCAGCCACAGATACGCAGTATTTT.

The chain joins TRBV29-1 to TRBJ2-3; TRBD1 agrees at 8 bases. V shed 7 bases and J 1 base; nucleotides not matched to a gene: 1. Germline V lookup: CDR1 SQVTM, CDR2 ANQGSEA. CDR3 length: 12 residues. CDR3 loop: CSADRGTDTQYF. The CDR3 region has the DNA TGCAGCGCGGACAGGGGCACAGATACGCAGTATTTT.

The table lists this clonotype with a few counts. The genes are TRBV5-1 and TRBJ1-1; D possibly corresponds to TRBD1 (5 bases). V lost 1 base and J lost 2, with 15 bases in between. This CDR3 region has 16 residues. The germline CDR1 and CDR2 sequences are SGHRS and YFSETQ. The CDR3 DNA reads as TGCGCCAGCAGCTTGTGGGGGGTGAGGGGTAACACTGAAGCTTTCTTT. The encoded protein is CASSLWGVRGNTEAFF.